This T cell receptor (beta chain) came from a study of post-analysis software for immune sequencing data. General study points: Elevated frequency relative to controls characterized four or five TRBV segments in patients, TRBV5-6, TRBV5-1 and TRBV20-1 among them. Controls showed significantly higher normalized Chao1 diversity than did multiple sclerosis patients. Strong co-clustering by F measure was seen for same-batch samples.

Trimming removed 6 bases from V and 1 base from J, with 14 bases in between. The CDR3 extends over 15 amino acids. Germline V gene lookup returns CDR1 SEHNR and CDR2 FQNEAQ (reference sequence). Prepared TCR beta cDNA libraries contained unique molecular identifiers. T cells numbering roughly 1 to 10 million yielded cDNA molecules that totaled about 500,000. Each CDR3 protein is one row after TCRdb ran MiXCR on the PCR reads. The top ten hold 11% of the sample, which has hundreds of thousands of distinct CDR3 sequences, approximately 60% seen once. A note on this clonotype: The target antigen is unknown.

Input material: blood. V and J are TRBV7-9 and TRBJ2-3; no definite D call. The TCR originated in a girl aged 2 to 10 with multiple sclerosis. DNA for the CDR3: TGTGCCAGCAGTGAAAGGGTTCCCCGCACAGATACGCAGTATTTT. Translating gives CASSERVPRTDTQYF.